This entry lists 21 T cell receptor beta chains sequenced from one sample in a study of blood T cell repertoires in COVID-19. Measured with immunoSEQ multiplex PCR; TCRdb has only the in-frame clones, and not every one. The sample has approximately 310,000 clones; more than 75% are singletons. The sample consisted of peripheral blood. The receptors here all came from a woman aged 45-65 years who had recovered from COVID-19.

This clone was detected only once. The CDR3: CASRTSSYEQYF. The CDR3 DNA follows: TGTGCCAGCCGCACGAGCTCCTACGAGCAGTACTTC. V gene TRBV11-2 combines with J gene TRBJ2-7; D is unclear. The CDR3 covers 12 residues. V was cut by 8 bases and J by 0 bases, with 8 bases left in between. The V gene's germline CDR1 is SGHAT and CDR2 FQNNGV. Supplemented by reference TRBV11-2 and TRBJ2-7, the full variable domain reads EAGVAQSPRYKIIEKRQSVAFWCNPISGHATLYWYQQILGQGPKLLIQFQNNGVVDDSQLPKDRFSAERLKGVDSTLKIQPAKLEDSAVYLCASRTSSYEQYFGPGTRLTVT.

V usage is TRBV5-1 and J usage is TRBJ2-5; D is unclear. V gave up 0 bases and J gave up 1 base, with 7 bases separating them. This CDR3 is 14 amino acids long. Germline V gene lookup returns CDR1 SGHRS and CDR2 YFSETQ. Here the CDR3 reads CASSLDGGQETQYF. Here the CDR3 DNA reads TGCGCCAGCAGCTTGGACGGCGGCCAAGAGACCCAGTACTTC. Supplemented by reference TRBV5-1 and TRBJ2-5, the full variable domain reads KAGVTQTPRYLIKTRGQQVTLSCSPISGHRSVSWYQQTPGQGLQFLFEYFSETQRNKGNFPGRFSGRQFSNSRSEMNVSTLELGDSALYLCASSLDGGQETQYFGPGTRLLVL.

The genes are TRBV2 and TRBJ2-1; D might be TRBD1 (6 bases). Germline V gene lookup returns CDR1 SNHLY and CDR2 FYNNEI. This CDR3 is built from 14 residues. The germline V and J ends were trimmed by 11 bases and 3 bases, with 17 bases remaining between them. The chain's CDR3 is CAVLNRVGYNEQFF. In nucleotides, the CDR3 is TGTGCCGTACTAAACAGGGTAGGCTACAATGAGCAGTTCTTC.

The chain uses TRBV10-3 and TRBJ2-4; D is perhaps TRBD1 (6 bases). The CDR3 loop spans 15 amino acids. In germline, CDR1 is ENHRY, CDR2 SYGVKD. Trimming removed 3 bases at V and 0 bases at J, with 9 bases between. CDR3 nucleotides: TGTGCCATCAGTGAAGTCAGGGGAGCCAAAAACATTCAGTACTTC. It yields the protein CAISEVRGAKNIQYF.

This clone has a count of ten or more. The chain has TRBV15 and TRBJ1-1; TRBD1 aligns across 7 bases. This CDR3 is built from 17 residues. With V trimmed by 0 bases and J by 4 bases, 11 bases remained unmatched. Looked up from germline, CDR1 is LNHNV and CDR2 is YYDKDF (reference sequence). DNA for the CDR3: TGTGCCACCAGCAGAGATCAGGCGACAGGGCCTTCCACTGAAGCTTTCTTT. Its translation: CATSRDQATGPSTEAFF.

The rearrangement uses TRBV28 and TRBJ2-7, with D possibly TRBD2 on 7 matching bases. CDR1 is MDHEN, CDR2 SYDVKM, per germline. This CDR3 is built from 15 residues. The V end was cut by 5 bases, the J end by 5 bases, with 19 bases between. Here the CDR3 DNA reads TGTGCCAGCAGTATCCCCACGGGGGGCAACAACGAGCAGTACTTC. Translation: CASSIPTGGNNEQYF.

The CDR3 nucleotides are TGTGCCAGTAGTTCCGGACATCCGTCTGAAGCTTTCTTT. Translation gives CASSSGHPSEAFF. This sequence joins TRBV19 and TRBJ1-1; TRBD1 is a possible D gene (5 bases). The CDR3 contains 13 residues. Germline loops: CDR1 LNHDA, CDR2 SQIVND (reference sequence). V was clipped by 5 bases and J by 6 bases, with 13 bases between them.

This clone was observed a handful of times. This chain links TRBV6-2 or TRBV6-3 with TRBJ2-7; 7 positions match TRBD2. V gave up 2 bases and J gave up 4 bases; unmatched junction bases: 8. Germline CDR1 reads MNHEY; CDR2 reads SVGEGT. CDR3 length: 15 residues. CDR3 residues: CASSYNGGIQYEQYF. Written as DNA, the CDR3 is TGTGCCAGCAGTTACAACGGGGGGATTCAATACGAGCAGTACTTC.

CDR3: CASSRGDEQYF. The CDR3 bases are TGTGCCAGCAGCCGAGGAGACGAGCAGTACTTC. The chain recombines TRBV6-1 with TRBJ2-7; no firm D call. CDR3 size: 11 residues. Germline assignment: CDR1 MNHNS and CDR2 SASEGT. V was trimmed by 6 bases and J by 5 bases, leaving 8 bases between them.

The count of this clone is one. V gene TRBV3-1 (or the pseudogene TRBV3-2) combines with J gene TRBJ1-5; D is perhaps TRBD1 (5 bases). This CDR3 has 14 residues. From germline, CDR1 is LGHDT and CDR2 YNNKEL (reference sequence). Trimming shortened V by 3 bases and J by 3 bases, and 9 bases separated the two germline ends. The CDR3, as DNA: TGTGCCAGCAGCCAGGGGCTACACAATCAGCCCCAGCATTTT. This codes for CASSQGLHNQPQHF.

As to this clone: The missing conserved phenylalanine or tryptophan at the end of this CDR3 makes a read error likely. The V call is TRBV7-9, the J call TRBJ2-3; TRBD1 matches 8 bases. Matching the DNA end better, TRBJ2-2 makes the J call doubtful. CDR1 and CDR2 from the germline V gene are SEHNR and FQNEAQ (reference sequence). The CDR3 has 12 amino acids. The DNA for the CDR3 is TGTGCCAGCAGCCCTATGGACAGGGTTCTGTTTTCT. Amino acids: CASSPMDRVLFS.

The chain combines TRBV11-2 with TRBJ2-2, with 7 positions matching TRBD1. The CDR3 contains 15 residues. Germline V gene lookup returns CDR1 SGHAT and CDR2 FQNNGV. With V trimmed by 4 bases and J by 4 bases, 6 bases remained unmatched. This CDR3 is CASSSRGRSTGELFF. The CDR3 nucleotides read TGTGCCAGCAGCTCTAGGGGGCGCAGCACCGGGGAGCTGTTTTTT.

A few counts support this clone. The chain couples TRBV7-2 to TRBJ1-5; 7 bases fit TRBD1. Germline loops: CDR1 SGHTA, CDR2 FQGNSA. V shed 4 bases and J 7 bases; nucleotides not matched to a gene: 7. The CDR3 consists of 14 residues. In DNA form, the CDR3 reads TGTGCCAGCAGCTCGACAGGGCGGGGCCAGCCCCAGCATTTT. Protein sequence: CASSSTGRGQPQHF. The full variable domain, in which reference TRBV7-2 and TRBJ1-5 provide the parts outside the CDR3, is GAGVSQSPSNKVTEKGKDVELRCDPISGHTALYWYRQSLGQGLEFLIYFQGNSAPDKSGLPSDRFSAERTGGSVSTLTIQRTQQEDSAVYLCASSSTGRGQPQHFGDGTRLSIL.

CDR3 coding DNA: TGCAGCGTTGATTATAGGGGAGGCAATGAGCAGTTCTTC. Its protein is CSVDYRGGNEQFF. The V gene is TRBV29-1, the J gene TRBJ2-1, with D perhaps matching TRBD2 (6 bases). The V gene's germline CDR1 is SQVTM and CDR2 ANQGSEA. CDR3 length: 13 residues. The germline V and J ends were trimmed by 3 bases and 6 bases, with 12 bases remaining between them.

The rearrangement links TRBV6-6 to TRBJ2-1; no definite D call. This CDR3 is 15 amino acids long. Trimming removed 5 bases at V and 0 bases at J, with 11 bases between. Germline CDR1 reads MNHNY; CDR2 reads SVGAGI (reference sequence). The chain's CDR3 is CASSPQANSYNEQFF. CDR3 in DNA: TGTGCCAGCAGTCCTCAAGCCAACTCCTACAATGAGCAGTTCTTC.

The chain combines TRBV19 with TRBJ1-1; no reliable D call. Trimming removed 3 bases from V and 5 bases from J, with 10 bases in between. This CDR3 contains 13 residues. The germline V gene encodes CDR1 LNHDA and CDR2 SQIVND (reference sequence). The CDR3 is CASSMEGETEAFF. Written as DNA, the CDR3 is TGTGCCAGTAGTATGGAGGGTGAAACTGAAGCTTTCTTT.

This clone was picked up one time. The chain uses TRBV7-6 and TRBJ2-1; 12 nucleotides align to TRBD2. Germline V CDR1 and CDR2: SGHVS, FNYEAQ. This CDR3 has 17 residues. V was pared by 1 base and J by 3 bases, with 4 bases of the junction left unmatched. The CDR3 here is CASSLEASGRVYNEQFF. The CDR3 coding sequence is TGTGCCAGCAGCTTAGAGGCTAGCGGGAGGGTCTACAATGAGCAGTTCTTC. The whole variable domain, remainder taken from reference TRBV7-6 and TRBJ2-1, is GAGVSQSPRYKVTKRGQDVALRCDPISGHVSLYWYRQALGQGPEFLTYFNYEAQQDKSGLPNDRFSAERPEGSISTLTIQRTEQRDSAMYRCASSLEASGRVYNEQFFGPGTRLTVL.

The J gene is TRBJ2-3, the V gene TRBV3-1 (or the pseudogene TRBV3-2); weak D call: TRBD2 (6 bases). The CDR3 consists of 14 residues. CDR1 is LGHDT and CDR2 is YNNKEL in the germline V gene (reference sequence). The V end was cut by 3 bases, the J end by 3 bases, with 10 bases between. The CDR3 DNA reads TGTGCCAGCAGCCAGGGACGGGGGACAGATACGCAGTATTTT. It codes for CASSQGRGTDTQYF.

This clone showed up just once. The CDR3: CASTLLGGSPLHF. The CDR3, as DNA: TGTGCCAGCACCCTACTCGGGGGGTCACCCCTCCACTTT. The chain recombines TRBV7-2 with TRBJ1-6; perhaps TRBD1 as D (5 bases). The CDR3 extends over 13 amino acids. Germline CDR1 SGHTA, CDR2 FQGNSA. The V end was cut by 7 bases, the J end by 10 bases, with 14 bases between.

The CDR3 DNA sequence: TGCGCCAGCAGCCAACAGGGACAGAACTTTAACTATGGCTACACCTTC. Translation: CASSQQGQNFNYGYTF. The V gene is TRBV4-3, the J gene TRBJ1-2, with 7 bases matching TRBD1. V lost 2 bases to trimming and J lost 1 base; unmatched junction nucleotides: 7. This CDR3 spans 16 amino acids. Germline V gene data show CDR1 as LGHNA and CDR2 as YSLEER.

This chain joins TRBV18 and TRBJ1-1; possible D gene TRBD1, 5 bases. The germline V gene encodes CDR1 KGHSH and CDR2 LQKENI. The CDR3 has 13 amino acids. V was cut by 3 bases and J by 5 bases, with 10 bases left in between. The CDR3 loop is CASSPSGGTEAFF. CDR3 DNA: TGTGCCAGCTCACCGTCGGGGGGAACTGAAGCTTTCTTT.